One and the same sample provided the 25 T cell receptor beta chains below, sequenced in a study of tumor-infiltrating lymphocytes in oesophageal squamous cell carcinoma. Each CDR3 protein gets one entry after TCRdb re-called the PCR reads with MiXCR. This sample has about 9,600 distinct CDR3 sequences, with around 54% found just once. The specimen was esophageal tumor tissue. Receptors originate from a female donor with esophageal squamous cell carcinoma.

With respect to this clonotype: One end of the junction fails to match germline, which may point to a read error. The chain is built from TRBV11-2 and TRBJ2-1; the D gene could be TRBD1 or TRBD2 (6 bases each). Matching the DNA end better, TRBJ2-7 makes the J call doubtful. CDR1 and CDR2 from the germline V gene are SGHAT and FQNNGV. The CDR3 totals 14 residues. The CDR3, as DNA: TGTGCCAGCAGATCCGGACGGGGGCACTACGAACAGTACTTC. This sequence encodes CASRSGRGHYEQYF.

V and J are TRBV7-4 and TRBJ1-1; TRBD1 aligns across 7 bases. CDR1 and CDR2 from the germline V gene are SGHVT and SQSDAQ. The CDR3 covers 16 residues. Trimming removed 4 bases from V and 14 bases from J; junction bases left unmatched: 22. CDR3 nucleotides: TGTGCCAGCAGCTACCGGGGACAGAGGGGTTACAATGAGCAGTTCTTT. Translated, it gives CASSYRGQRGYNEQFF.

V gene TRBV6-6 combines with J gene TRBJ2-7; TRBD1 matches at 8 bases. Trimming cost V 6 bases and J 0 bases; bases outside gene matches: 7. This CDR3 comprises 15 residues. CDR1 and CDR2 (germline): MNHNY, SVGAGI (reference sequence). CDR3 amino acids: CASSPTGAPSYEQYF. Here the CDR3 DNA reads TGTGCCAGCAGCCCGACAGGGGCCCCCTCCTACGAGCAGTACTTC.

The chain joins TRBV7-3 to TRBJ2-3; D possibly corresponds to TRBD1 (6 bases). The end of the DNA is better explained by TRBJ1-1, so the J call may be wrong. The length of the CDR3 is 15 residues. Germline V gives CDR1 SGHTA, CDR2 FQGTGA. The DNA for the CDR3 is TGTGCCAGCAGCCCCCCAAGGGGGGTGAACACTGAAGCTTTCTTT. Amino acids: CASSPPRGVNTEAFF.

In this sample, this clonotype turned up a few times. The chain carries TRBV2 and TRBJ1-1; D ambiguous. Germline V lookup: CDR1 SNHLY, CDR2 FYNNEI. This CDR3 has 14 residues. Trimming cost V 5 bases and J 1 base, with 11 bases left between them. The CDR3 loop reads CASSPGLSNTEAFF. The CDR3 region has the DNA TGTGCCAGCAGTCCAGGACTCTCGAACACTGAAGCTTTCTTT.

V usage is TRBV12-5 and J usage is TRBJ2-4, with 10 positions matching TRBD1. This CDR3 is built from 19 residues. V gave up 4 bases and J gave up 3 bases; unmatched junction bases: 15. Germline loops: CDR1 LGHNT, CDR2 FRNRAP. CDR3: CASGSDRGNMILVKNIQYF. The CDR3 nucleotides are TGTGCTAGTGGTTCGGACAGGGGGAACATGATACTAGTCAAAAACATTCAGTACTTC.

This clonotype was seen just once. The V gene is TRBV18, the J gene TRBJ2-7; 9 nucleotides match TRBD1. The CDR3 has 14 amino acids. V was clipped by 6 bases and J by 6 bases; unmatched bases: 9. Germline loops: CDR1 KGHSH, CDR2 LQKENI. CDR3 coding DNA: TGTGCCAGCTCTCGGGACAGGGCGTCTCTCGAGCAGTACTTC. Encoded protein: CASSRDRASLEQYF.

In this sample, this clonotype turned up a few times. The chain couples TRBV7-2 to TRBJ2-1; 7 bases are a match to TRBD2. V gave up 7 bases and J gave up 4 bases; unmatched junction bases: 7. This CDR3 region has 14 residues. In germline, CDR1 is SGHTA, CDR2 FQGNSA. This CDR3 is CASIEGGPYNEQFF. Written as DNA, the CDR3 is TGTGCCAGCATCGAGGGAGGGCCGTACAATGAGCAGTTCTTC.

This clonotype was counted only a few times. The chain recombines TRBV12-3 or TRBV12-4 with TRBJ2-3; D not resolved. V shed 1 base and J shed 2 bases, with 7 bases lying between them. The CDR3 runs to 14 residues. The DNA of the CDR3 is TGTGCCAGCAGTTTAGTCCGAGTCACAGATACGCAGTATTTT. Translating it yields CASSLVRVTDTQYF.

The V call is TRBV24-1, the J call TRBJ2-3; TRBD1 might be the D (6 bases). CDR3 size: 17 residues. Germline CDR1 reads KGHDR; CDR2 reads SFDVKD. Trimming stripped 4 bases from V and 2 bases from J, with 18 bases between. CDR3 nucleotide sequence: TGTGCCACCAGTGACCCTACAGGGAGTGGGGACACAGATACGCAGTATTTT. It is translated as CATSDPTGSGDTDTQYF.

V usage is TRBV24-1 and J usage is TRBJ1-1; D remains unclear. From germline, CDR1 is KGHDR and CDR2 SFDVKD. The length of the CDR3 is 15 residues. The V end was cut by 4 bases, the J end by 0 bases, with 11 bases between. Here the CDR3 DNA reads TGTGCCACCAGTGAATCTTTAGAAATGAACACTGAAGCTTTCTTT. Translating gives CATSESLEMNTEAFF.

The V gene is TRBV7-2, the J gene TRBJ2-1; 9 nucleotides line up with TRBD2. The DNA matches TRBJ2-5 better at its end, which makes the J call doubtful. There are 16 residues in the CDR3. The germline CDR1 and CDR2 sequences are SGHTA and FQGNSA. The CDR3: CASSLGVVRGGETQYF. The CDR3 DNA reads as TGTGCCAGCAGCTTAGGGGTGGTGCGGGGGGGGGAGACCCAGTACTTC.

There are a few counts of this clonotype. V is TRBV7-8 and J is TRBJ2-4; no definite D call. Matching the DNA end better, TRBJ2-5 makes the J call doubtful. Germline lookup yields CDR1 SGHVS and CDR2 FQNEAQ. The CDR3 runs 14 residues. The chain's CDR3 is CASSPVGVQETQYF. The DNA for the CDR3 is TGTGCCAGCAGCCCAGTGGGCGTACAAGAGACCCAGTACTTC.

Ten or more counts support this clonotype. The chain joins TRBV27 to TRBJ2-7; TRBD1 matches 7 bases. V lost 0 bases to trimming and J lost 3 bases; unmatched junction nucleotides: 8. The CDR3 loop spans 16 amino acids. Looked up from germline, CDR1 is MNHEY and CDR2 is SMNVEV (reference sequence). The CDR3 nucleotides read TGTGCCAGCAGTTTATCAGGGGACAGCAATTACTACGAGCAGTACTTC. Protein sequence: CASSLSGDSNYYEQYF.

This clonotype is medium-sized. V and J are TRBV5-4 and TRBJ2-1; 11 bases are a match to TRBD2. V was pared by 4 bases and J by 8 bases, with 5 bases of the junction left unmatched. The germline CDR1 and CDR2 sequences are SGHNT and YYREEE (reference sequence). The length of the CDR3 is 14 residues. The CDR3 bases are TGTGCCAGCAGCACTAGCGGGAGTTTGCATGAGCAGTTCTTC. Translating it yields CASSTSGSLHEQFF.

This chain connects TRBV6-6 to TRBJ2-5, with 9 bases fitting TRBD1. The J call may be in error: the DNA end matches TRBJ1-2 better. This CDR3 has 14 amino acids. Germline V gene data show CDR1 as MNHNY and CDR2 as SVGAGI (reference sequence). CDR3 sequence reads: CASSDSQGAGGYTF. The DNA of the CDR3 is TGTGCCAGCAGTGATTCACAGGGGGCGGGTGGCTACACCTTC.

About this clonotype itself: The conserved phenylalanine or tryptophan normally closing the CDR3 is absent here, so this likely arose from a read error. The DNA is left out, because the CDR3 cannot be placed on it with certainty; the CDR3 is given as TCRdb lists it. This chain connects TRBV7-2 to TRBJ1-1; TRBD1 is taken as the D call from the table, unchecked against the DNA. CDR1 and CDR2 (germline): SGHTA, FQGNSA. The CDR3 comprises 17 residues, both ends counted. The CDR3: CASSLVPTVTMSSSSGQ.

The rearrangement joins TRBV10-3 to TRBJ2-5; D call uncertain. The J call may be faulty, since TRBJ2-7 better matches the DNA end. The V gene's germline CDR1 is ENHRY and CDR2 SYGVKD. CDR3 length: 11 residues. CDR3 sequence reads: CAIREFREQYF. The CDR3, as DNA: TGTGCCATCAGAGAATTCCGCGAGCAGTACTTC.

The rearrangement uses TRBV5-1 and TRBJ2-6; D not resolved. Trimming pared 0 bases from V and 0 bases from J, leaving 13 bases between. Germline CDR1 and CDR2: SGHRS and YFSETQ. The CDR3 contains 18 residues. The CDR3 DNA reads TGCGCCAGCAGCTTGGTACTGGGTTTCAGCTCTGGGGCCAACGTCCTGACTTTC. This sequence encodes CASSLVLGFSSGANVLTF. The variable domain in full, completed from reference TRBV5-1 and TRBJ2-6, reads KAGVTQTPRYLIKTRGQQVTLSCSPISGHRSVSWYQQTPGQGLQFLFEYFSETQRNKGNFPGRFSGRQFSNSRSEMNVSTLELGDSALYLCASSLVLGFSSGANVLTFGAGSRLTVL.

The rearrangement joins TRBV11-1 to TRBJ2-1; the D is unclear. The closer fit of TRBJ2-7 to the DNA end suggests the J call may be wrong. The CDR3 consists of 12 residues. The germline CDR1 and CDR2 sequences are SGHAT and FQDESV (reference sequence). CDR3 sequence reads: CASSFFSYEQYF. CDR3 DNA sequence: TGTGCCAGCAGCTTCTTCTCCTACGAGCAGTACTTC.

This clonotype has only one observation. This chain connects TRBV11-2 to TRBJ2-7; D might be TRBD2 (5 bases). CDR3 length: 14 amino acids. Looked up from germline, CDR1 is SGHAT and CDR2 is FQNNGV. V was trimmed by 3 bases and J by 7 bases, leaving 16 bases between them. The CDR3 sequence: CASSFLISVNEQYF. The CDR3 DNA reads as TGTGCCAGCAGCTTTTTGATTAGCGTCAATGAGCAGTACTTC.

The chain combines TRBV12-3 or TRBV12-4 with TRBJ2-5; no firm D call. The J call is doubtful: the DNA matches TRBJ2-7 better. The CDR3 loop spans 11 amino acids. In DNA, the CDR3 is TGTGCCAGCAGTATCTCCTACGAGCAGTACTTC. This codes for CASSISYEQYF.

The J gene is TRBJ1-1, the V gene TRBV11-2, with TRBD1 identical over 9 bases. The CDR3 consists of 15 residues. The ends lost 5 bases at V and 1 base at J; junction bases unmatched: 5. Germline CDR1 is SGHAT and CDR2 is FQNNGV. The CDR3 is CASSLIQGANTEAFF. In nucleotides, the CDR3 is TGTGCCAGCAGCCTAATACAGGGGGCGAACACTGAAGCTTTCTTT.

This chain connects TRBV7-4 to TRBJ2-5; 7 bases match TRBD1. CDR1 is SGHVT, CDR2 SQSDAQ, per germline. Trimming removed 3 bases from V and 4 bases from J; junction bases left unmatched: 5. The CDR3 runs 14 residues. CDR3 sequence reads: CASSLRRQGETQYF. The CDR3 coding sequence is TGTGCCAGCAGCTTGCGGAGACAGGGAGAGACCCAGTACTTC.

The chain combines TRBV10-2 with TRBJ1-1; D possibly corresponds to TRBD1 (5 bases). Germline CDR1 WSHSY, CDR2 SAAADI. This CDR3 has 12 residues. V was cut by 6 bases and J by 7 bases, with 12 bases left in between. In DNA, the CDR3 is TGCGCCAGCAGCGGTTCTGGGGGTGAAGCTTTCTTT. It specifies CASSGSGGEAFF.